This paragraph reports one TCR beta chain. Which antigen it targets is not known. One base away there is no much larger clone; base qualities are not given. The cohort comprised 710 or so healthy bone marrow donors. All cohort members were sampled while nominally healthy, although unrecorded immune exposures were likely present. The donor was CMV seronegative and belonged to the group of 380 or so seronegative cohort members. Each donor provided a peripheral blood sample, and peripheral blood mononuclear cells were used for TCR beta sequencing. Genomic DNA extraction from the blood cell samples was performed with the Qiagen DNeasy Blood Extraction Kit. These data originate in a study of cytomegalovirus exposure and HLA in healthy donors (dated by TCRdb to 2016 to 2017). About the full investigation: In an earlier analysis of 550 to 750 of the donors, under 300 Gb of sequence data and just under 120 million unique TCR beta sequences from approximately 180 million T cells were reported. An early release covering 500 to 750 HLA-typed donors comprised approximately 290 gigabases of sequencing data and 85 million or so unique TCR sequences. Of the roughly 430 genotyped donors, over 70% fell in the genetic ancestry cluster associated with self-reported Caucasian donors. The study aimed to test whether cataloging public T cell receptors could reveal signatures of past pathogen exposure. The study used immunosequencing to profile the T cell repertoires of approximately 640 subjects and linked those repertoires to cytomegalovirus serostatus. Along with the approximately 620-subject first cohort, a separate validation cohort of over a hundred different subjects was used. High-throughput TCR immunosequencing, statistical association of individual TCRs with disease status, and machine learning were combined to predict cytomegalovirus infection status. In a later analysis, previously published TCR beta repertoires from roughly 710 donors were re-analyzed and high-resolution HLA genotyping was added so that TCR occurrence patterns could be studied. Rather than using new phenotypic data, the later analysis identified candidate immune exposures from TCR beta sequences and from how often those sequences occurred across donors. To decide whether each TCR beta V gene segment behaved as functional or pseudogenic, an earlier analysis of fewer than 750 of the donors relied on high-throughput TCR beta sequencing. Donor age, sex, ethnicity and CMV serostatus were compiled together with the repertoire data. A later genetic analysis used genome-wide SNP genotypes for about three fifths of the 666 donors, treating that subset as a discovery cohort. Every repertoire in the discovery cohort had been generated on one and the same sequencing platform. Class I and class II HLA loci were covered by the typing at four-digit resolution. Typing coverage varied by locus: roughly 620-640 donors for A, B, C, DRB1 and DQB1; approximately 520 for DQA1; about 590 for DPA1; under 490 for DPB1. Several DR-DQ haplotypes were treated as single units for association and clustering because of strong linkage in the cohort. Across roughly 420 genotyped donors of the cohort, an average of about 240,000 unique TCR beta nucleotide sequences per donor were sequenced, and approximately 19% of those sequences were non-productive. General study outcomes and caveats: A further reported finding was that TCR beta sequences accurately predicted the HLA-A and HLA-B alleles for most subjects in the first cohort. Most TCR sequences were seen in very few donors, while some public TCRs were found in many individuals. Presence/absence analyses assumed roughly uniform sequencing depth across donors, an assumption that may not hold. In a later analysis, TCR association rates were found to vary across HLA loci, with the most associated TCRs seen for DRB1 alleles and the fewest for HLA-C alleles. In this cohort, only TCR beta chains were sequenced, and detectable features were limited by the absence of alpha or paired-chain data. Several of the top co-occurrence clusters appeared to be linked to parvovirus B19, influenza, CMV and Epstein-Barr virus, according to a later analysis. The earlier analysis of 587 of the donors excluded around 17 rarely observed V segments, including chromosome 9 orphons, because counts were too low. Three of the identified cytomegalovirus-associated TCR beta chains were confirmed in vitro to be specific for cytomegalovirus antigens. In a later genetic analysis, a missense DCLRE1C variant was associated with V-gene and J-gene trimming of TCR beta chains, and the association was replicated in an independent cohort. A later analysis associated about 17,000 TCR beta sequences with specific HLA alleles at a false discovery rate of 0.05. Because some donors lacked HLA typing at each locus, the association tests relied only on the typed subset. A later analysis found that most CMV-associated TCR beta chains appeared HLA-restricted, with HLA associations seemingly driven largely by CMV exposure. In a later analysis, HLA-associated TCR beta chains were found to be more clonally expanded and to have lower generation probabilities than equally common non-associated chains. The authors suggested that the approach could potentially be generalized to other disease states and immunological phenotypes. When HLA alleles, especially DR and DQ, strongly co-occurred, attributing TCR associations to individual alleles was difficult. A cluster of highly shared sequence variants was judged likely to be a technical artifact of the sequencing pipeline. A total of about 180 TCR beta chains were listed by the study as associated with cytomegalovirus. The classifier was reported to diagnose cytomegalovirus status with high specificity and sensitivity in both the original and validation cohorts. Correlated functional status among segregating V segments might be attributable to linkage disequilibrium, but an unknown experimental factor could not be ruled out. In an earlier analysis of approximately 600 of the donors, most TCR beta V segments were observed in productive rearrangements about 87% or about 30% of the time, broadly matching IMGT annotations. Because the 87-base-pair reads could not distinguish some IMGT-functional V segments, including TRBV6-2 and TRBV6-3, those segments were excluded. The only immune exposure information available for the cohort was CMV serostatus. Compared with the approximately 670-donor mean, donors in an Asian-associated ancestry cluster had fewer N-insertions in productive TCRs, according to a later genetic analysis.

From cysteine to phenylalanine, the CDR3 is 14 amino acids long. Only the CDR3 region is kept as DNA, spanning 42 bases read in frame from base 1. Per the germline V gene (reference sequence), MNHEY is the CDR1 and SMNVEV is the CDR2. The V end gives up 3 bases and the J end 5 bases, leaving 5 bases in the junction not matched to a gene. The library was built by means of the immunoSEQ multiplex PCR assay. The multiplex PCR relied on a mix of 60 forward primers for TCR Vbeta segments and 13 reverse primers for TCR Jbeta segments. The CDR3 region of rearranged TCR beta genes was amplified from genomic DNA with a multiplex PCR assay. Amplified TCR beta libraries were sequenced as 87-base-pair reads on the Illumina HiSeq System. Under the source paper's analysis protocol: A later analysis counted about 80 million unique TCR beta chains across the 690 or so repertoires, and some 11 million of these chains were shared by at least two donors. To remove PCR and sequencing errors, raw reads were error-corrected and collapsed into unique sequences using a nearest-neighbor algorithm that merged closely related sequences. CDR3 sequences were aligned to IMGT reference sequences to assign V, D and J gene segments. Each retained sequence needed at least a six-nucleotide match to both a V gene segment and a J gene segment. A rearrangement counted as productive if the CDR3 had no stop codons and remained in frame with V and J, and every other rearrangement counted as non-productive. Following IMGT convention, CDR3 was defined as the stretch from the second conserved V-encoded cysteine up to the conserved J-encoded phenylalanine. In an earlier analysis of around 570 of the donors, sequences lacking an unambiguous match to a single V gene segment were excluded. An earlier analysis of about 590 of the donors classified V segments as functional when productive rearrangements were above 56.7% and as segregating when the standard deviation between donors was above 5%. A statistical classification framework was built to diagnose cytomegalovirus status from the catalog of TCR beta chain sequences. A later analysis assigned V and J genes by comparing TCR nucleotide sequences with IMGT/GENE-DB human TR gene sequences. A later analysis assigned CDR3 sequences and most-parsimonious VDJ recombination scenarios with the TCRdist pipeline. In a later analysis, each TCR beta chain was defined by its CDR3 amino acid sequence together with its V-gene family, and reads lacking a unique V-gene family were excluded. To address suspected cross-contamination and a sequencing artifact, a later analysis removed several hundred highly shared, low-generation-probability nucleotide sequences. In a later analysis, a clonal expansion index was calculated for each public chain from normalized within-repertoire ranks of inferred template counts. A later analysis computed generation probabilities with a VDJ recombination model fitted to out-of-frame rearrangements, and checked the results against IGoR. In a later analysis, hypergeometric tests were used to score TCR-TCR, TCR-HLA and TCR-CMV co-occurrence, with a repertoire-size bias correction applied to TCR pairs. A later analysis estimated false discovery rates by permuting HLA or CMV assignments 20 times. In a later analysis, co-occurring TCRs were grouped using DBSCAN, with TCRdist sequence similarity added in when clustering inside HLA-allele-positive subsets. Co-occurrence clustering excluded repertoires with fewer than 30,000 or more than 120,000 public chains, plus five with anomalous nucleotide sharing. TCRdb provides this immuneACCESS table in a form limited to in-frame rearrangements. Some clones are lacking; in checked studies, under half of them reflect an unresolved V gene, and why the rest are absent is not known. Clonal size and the V and J genes are those of that table, whereas D and trimming came from the DNA. This sample comprises around 150,000 clones, approximately 76% of them detected only once. The ten top clones hold roughly 2% of the sample.

The source material was PBMCs. The clonotype originates from a female donor in good health and CMV-seronegative. The chain employs TRBV27 and TRBJ2-3, with TRBD1 matching 7 junction bases. At the DNA level, the sequence is TGTGCCAGCAGTTTGGAAAGGGGGCAAGATACGCAGTATTTT. Translated, it gives CASSLERGQDTQYF.